This T cell receptor (beta chain) was captured in a study of blood T cell repertoires in COVID-19. As for the study in general: From the United States, Italy and Spain came samples of acute and convalescent COVID-19. From T cells, B-cell-depleted T cells, or PBMCs came the material, which was cDNA or gDNA.

The CDR3 totals 13 residues. With V trimmed by 6 bases and J by 8 bases, 7 bases remained unmatched. Original handling: Amplified reference gene primers provided the basis for estimating nucleated cell counts. The data were produced by immunoSEQ multiplex PCR, yet TCRdb's version contains in-frame clones alone and is incomplete. D and trimming come from the DNA, and the V and J calls and clone size come from that table. The sample includes about 83,000 clones, approximately 86% of them seen just once. The sequence was obtained from a woman aged 45-60 years with active or convalescent COVID-19. J is TRBJ1-2 and V is TRBV12-3 or TRBV12-4; 9 nucleotides line up with TRBD1. The sample was peripheral blood. The CDR3 is CASSYRGLPGYTF. CDR3 nucleotide sequence: TGTGCCAGCAGCTACAGGGGGCTTCCGGGCTACACCTTC.